The 10 T cell receptor beta chains listed next were all sequenced from one sample in a study of CD8 T cells in Susac syndrome. RNA in amounts of roughly 0.5 to 1 ug was reverse transcribed with random hexamers. TCRdb ran MiXCR on the immunoSEQ multiplex PCR reads and lists one entry per CDR3 protein. The data contain approximately 190,000 distinct CDR3 sequences, roughly 91% of them singletons. The sequenced sample was CD4+ T cells from PBMCs. These receptors originate from a human donor with Susac syndrome.

The V gene is TRBV27, the J gene TRBJ2-1, with 9 bases aligning to TRBD1. The CDR3 length is 14 residues. The germline CDR1 and CDR2 sequences are MNHEY and SMNVEV (reference sequence). V lost 4 bases and J lost 8; bases outside the gene matches: 6. CDR3 in amino acids: CASSSPDRGYEQFF. DNA for the CDR3: TGTGCCAGCAGTTCCCCGGACAGGGGTTATGAGCAGTTCTTC.

This clonotype was detected only once. The rearrangement joins TRBV4-1 to TRBJ1-2; no clear D. The V end lost 0 bases, the J end lost 0 bases, and 11 bases lay between the germline ends. CDR1 MGHRA and CDR2 YSYEKL come from the germline V gene. The CDR3 length is 16 residues. The CDR3 nucleotides read TGCGCCAGCAGCCAAGAGCTTAGCCAGGCTAACTATGGCTACACCTTC. Translating gives CASSQELSQANYGYTF.

The chain is built from TRBV28 and TRBJ1-5; D is unresolved. CDR1 and CDR2 (germline): MDHEN, SYDVKM. CDR3 length: 13 amino acids. Trimming shortened V by 11 bases and J by 1 base, and 12 bases separated the two germline ends. CDR3 DNA sequence: TGTGCCGGATCTGAAGCGAGCAATCAGCCCCAGCATTTT. Encoded protein: CAGSEASNQPQHF. The full variable domain, its missing parts supplied by reference TRBV28 and TRBJ1-5, is DVKVTQSSRYLVKRTGEKVFLECVQDMDHENMFWYRQDPGLGLRLIYFSYDVKMKEKGDIPEGYSVSREKKERFSLILESASTNQTSMYLCAGSEASNQPQHFGDGTRLSIL.

The chain has TRBV20-1 and TRBJ2-3; 7 bases line up with TRBD2. The CDR3 consists of 14 residues. V lost 3 bases to trimming and J lost 2 bases; unmatched junction nucleotides: 5. Germline V lookup: CDR1 DFQATT, CDR2 SNEGSKA (reference sequence). CDR3 sequence: CSASAGEFTDTQYF. The CDR3 bases are TGCAGTGCTAGTGCGGGAGAGTTCACAGATACGCAGTATTTT.

V is TRBV12-3 or TRBV12-4 and J is TRBJ1-2; D possibly corresponds to TRBD1 (5 bases). Trimming shortened V by 5 bases and J by 0 bases, and 25 bases separated the two germline ends. The CDR3 contains 19 residues. The CDR3 sequence is CASSPRMTVLPIANYGYTF. CDR3 nucleotide sequence: TGTGCCAGCAGTCCGAGAATGACAGTACTACCCATCGCTAACTATGGCTACACCTTC.

The V and J genes are TRBV6-4 and TRBJ2-1; a weak D match, TRBD2 (6 bases). V lost 0 bases and J 10 bases, leaving 13 bases between the germline ends. The CDR3 is 14 residues long. The germline V gene encodes CDR1 MRHNA and CDR2 SNTAGT. The chain's CDR3 is CASSDSYEGGEQFF. The CDR3 DNA reads as TGTGCCAGCAGTGACTCATACGAGGGAGGCGAGCAGTTCTTC.

The rearrangement joins TRBV6-4 to TRBJ2-1, with 11 bases identical to TRBD2. This CDR3 is built from 15 residues. Germline V gene lookup returns CDR1 MRHNA and CDR2 SNTAGT. V gave up 6 bases and J gave up 6 bases; unmatched junction bases: 7. CDR3 sequence reads: CASSETSGVINEQFF. The CDR3 DNA is TGTGCCAGCAGCGAGACTAGCGGGGTTATCAATGAGCAGTTCTTC.

The chain links TRBV20-1 to TRBJ2-3; 8 nucleotides line up with TRBD2. The CDR3 extends over 15 amino acids. The V gene's germline CDR1 is DFQATT and CDR2 SNEGSKA (reference sequence). The V gene end was trimmed by 0 bases and the J gene end by 3 bases; junction bases not matched to a gene: 5. The CDR3 nucleotides are TGCAGTGCTAGAGACTCGACTAGCGATACAGATACGCAGTATTTT. The encoded protein is CSARDSTSDTDTQYF.

This chain joins TRBV7-9 and TRBJ1-2; 8 bases agree with TRBD1. J gave up 7 bases and V 4 bases, and 8 bases lay outside the gene matches. The germline CDR1 and CDR2 sequences are SEHNR and FQNEAQ (reference sequence). CDR3 size: 14 residues. CDR3 in amino acids: CASSYPQGAGGYTF. Written as DNA, the CDR3 is TGTGCCAGCAGCTACCCCCAGGGGGCCGGTGGCTACACCTTC.

The gene calls are TRBV5-1 and TRBJ2-3; 9 bases line up with TRBD1. CDR3 size: 12 residues. Germline V gene lookup returns CDR1 SGHRS and CDR2 YFSETQ. Trimming at V came to 6 bases and at J to 15 bases, leaving 11 bases not matched to a gene. The CDR3 DNA is TGCGCCAGCATCTCCGGGACAGGGTGGCAATATTTT. Encoded protein: CASISGTGWQYF.